The 9 T cell receptor beta chains given below trace back to one sample, sequenced in a study of T cells in Graves' hyperthyroidism and ophthalmopathy. Amplified TCR beta CDR3 regions came from RNA transcripts. RT-PCR in the first round (using the HTBI primer set) targeted the TCR CDR3. From the multiplex PCR reads, TCRdb called clonotypes with MiXCR, one entry per CDR3 protein. The data hold about 640,000 distinct CDR3 sequences, with more than 20% observed a single time. Sequencing input: blood. The receptors here all came from a man aged 30 to 45 with Graves' ophthalmopathy.

The rearrangement uses TRBV7-9 and TRBJ1-3, with TRBD1 identical over 10 bases. Trimming cost V 5 bases and J 2 bases; bases outside gene matches: 6. CDR1 is SEHNR and CDR2 is FQNEAQ in the germline V gene (reference sequence). This CDR3 comprises 16 residues. CDR3 residues: CASSHDRGRAGNTIYF. CDR3 coding DNA: TGTGCCAGCAGCCATGACAGGGGGCGTGCTGGAAACACCATATATTTT.

This clonotype showed up just a few times. The rearrangement joins TRBV6-5 to TRBJ1-2, with a tentative D call TRBD1 (5 bases). The CDR3 length is 14 residues. Germline V gives CDR1 MNHEY, CDR2 SVGAGI. The germline V and J ends were trimmed by 0 bases and 11 bases, with 16 bases remaining between them. CDR3 in DNA: TGTGCCAGCAGTTACTCGGGACGGTCGCGCGGGTACACCTTC. Translated: CASSYSGRSRGYTF.

The rearrangement links TRBV3-1 to TRBJ2-2, with 8 nucleotides matching TRBD2. CDR3 length: 15 amino acids. CDR1 is LGHDT and CDR2 is YNNKEL in the germline V gene (reference sequence). The ends lost 3 bases at V and 4 bases at J; junction bases unmatched: 4. The CDR3 sequence is CASSHRAGATGELFF. In DNA, the CDR3 is TGTGCCAGCAGCCATAGAGCGGGGGCCACCGGGGAGCTGTTTTTT.

This clonotype was seen only a few times. The chain has TRBV6-1 and TRBJ1-6; tentatively, D is TRBD1 (6 bases). CDR1 is MNHNS and CDR2 is SASEGT in the germline V gene. The CDR3 has 15 residues. V lost 7 bases and J lost 4, with 14 bases in between. The CDR3 sequence: CASKGGGSYNSPLHF. In DNA form, the CDR3 reads TGTGCCAGCAAAGGGGGGGGCAGTTATAATTCACCCCTCCACTTT.

This clonotype was found many times. The chain links TRBV12-3 or TRBV12-4 to TRBJ1-2, with D possibly TRBD1 on 5 matching bases. V lost 5 bases to trimming and J lost 5 bases, with 9 bases between them. There are 12 residues in the CDR3. CDR3 sequence: CASSSGTYGYTF. Written as DNA, the CDR3 is TGTGCCAGCAGTAGCGGGACTTATGGCTACACCTTC.

The sample holds a few counts of this clonotype. The rearrangement uses TRBV6-2 or TRBV6-3 and TRBJ2-1, with 8 positions matching TRBD2. Germline values: CDR1 MNHEY, CDR2 SVGEGT. This CDR3 comprises 15 residues. The ends lost 7 bases at V and 1 base at J; junction bases unmatched: 6. Here the CDR3 DNA reads TGTGCCAGCATGGGTAGCGGGAATTCCTACAATGAGCAGTTCTTC. Translating it yields CASMGSGNSYNEQFF.

This clonotype has a handful of counts. The CDR3 reads CASSLGTSGPHYNEQFF. CDR3 nucleotide sequence: TGTGCCAGCAGCTTAGGGACTAGCGGGCCACATTACAATGAGCAGTTCTTC. The V gene is TRBV11-3, the J gene TRBJ2-1, with 11 bases fitting TRBD2. This CDR3 has 17 amino acids. V dropped 1 base and J dropped 4; count of bases not matched to a gene: 6. Germline CDR1 reads SGHNT; CDR2 reads YENEEA.

This clonotype was seen at least ten times. The chain is built from TRBV28 and TRBJ2-3; 13 bases align to TRBD2. The CDR3 sequence is 20 residues long. From germline, CDR1 is MDHEN and CDR2 SYDVKM. The V gene end was trimmed by 5 bases and the J gene end by 4 bases; junction bases not matched to a gene: 18. The CDR3 reads CASSPRKTRLAGGQPDTQYF. CDR3 DNA: TGTGCCAGCAGTCCAAGAAAAACCCGACTAGCGGGAGGTCAGCCAGATACGCAGTATTTT.

This clonotype was observed a handful of times. The V gene is TRBV27, the J gene TRBJ2-7, with D maybe TRBD1 (6 bases). V was trimmed by 3 bases and J by 6 bases, leaving 18 bases between them. The CDR3 runs to 15 residues. Germline CDR1 and CDR2: MNHEY and SMNVEV (reference sequence). This CDR3 reads CASSFSGPQGREQYF. DNA of the CDR3: TGTGCCAGCAGTTTTTCAGGCCCGCAGGGGCGCGAGCAGTACTTC.